This note documents a single T cell receptor (beta chain) sequence. This clonotype was counted many times. Its recognized antigen is unknown. Base-call qualities are not available, and no considerably larger clone is one nucleotide away. These data are taken from a study of breast tumors, draining lymph nodes, adjacent tissues (dated by TCRdb to about 2016). Regarding the complete study: TCR beta repertoires were compared across tumor, adjacent nontumor tissue and axillary lymph nodes obtained from breast cancer patients. The study aimed to assess the relationships and possible T-cell exchange between tumor, surrounding tissue and draining lymph node repertoires in human breast cancer. Study-wide findings and limitations: A scenario in which most tumor T cells derive from the lymph node and then expand within tumor tissue was judged to be consistent with the data. The similarity between tumor and nontumor tissue repertoires was significantly greater in luminal-like breast cancer than in basal-like breast cancer. Tumor T-cell repertoires showed less diversity than lymph node repertoires and more diversity than nontumor tissue repertoires, and tumor T-cell repertoires showed preferential V and J gene usage. The study presented the conclusion that tumor T cells originate in lymph nodes as consistent with a hypothesis, not as something directly demonstrated.

The adjacent samples were made up of nontumor breast tissue around the tumor. The sample was run on an Illumina HiSeq 2000. Multiplex PCR amplification was used to build the TCR beta chain libraries. The amplified TCR beta chain products were analyzed by high-throughput sequencing. TCRdb cleaned the public reads at Q25 with fastp, built clones with MiXCR and kept in-frame beta chains. Rows matching on CDR3 protein sequence are summarized as one entry with the most common DNA and genes. The sample data list approximately 9,100 distinct CDR3 sequences, and 42% of these were observed just once. In total, the top ten clones hold 14% of the sample. The source is a female donor with breast cancer. Some clones in this sample may be carry-over from other donors' samples. The specimen was tumor-adjacent breast tissue.

The CDR3: CATSRGSAPETQYF. Read as DNA, the sequence is TGTGCCACCAGTCGCGGTTCGGCCCCAGAGACCCAGTACTTC. The V and J genes are TRBV24-1 and TRBJ2-5; no D gene is confidently identified. V lost 6 bases and J lost 4 bases; the stretch between them is 14 bases long. The CDR3 has 14 amino acids, counting the end cysteine and phenylalanine. The entry retains the CDR3 DNA only, 42 bases that are in frame from base 1. The germline V gene yields KGHDR for CDR1 and SFDVKD for CDR2.